This T cell receptor beta chain was identified during a study of cytomegalovirus exposure and HLA in healthy donors. The germline CDR1 and CDR2 sequences are SGHRS and YFSETQ. J gave up 1 base and V 4 bases, and 4 bases lay outside the gene matches. The CDR3 is made up of 15 amino acids. Primers for the PCR totalled 60 Vbeta and 13 Jbeta. This table comes from immunoSEQ multiplex PCR, and its TCRdb copy is limited to in-frame clones, with some not included. Of hundreds of thousands of clones in the sample, approximately 80% were seen once. Sequenced input: PBMCs. The sequence derives from a woman in her forties in good health and CMV-seronegative. This sequence joins TRBV5-1 and TRBJ1-2; 10 bases map to TRBD1. The CDR3 loop is CASSPGQGINYGYTF. The CDR3 nucleotides are TGCGCCAGCAGCCCGGGACAGGGGATTAACTATGGCTACACCTTC.